This T cell receptor (beta chain) was identified in a study of blood T cell repertoires in COVID-19. The V and J ends lost 1 base and 9 bases, in that order; junction bases with no gene match: 6. The CDR3 is 16 amino acids. Per germline, CDR1 LGHDT and CDR2 YNNKEL (reference sequence). As originally analysed: Researchers report that nucleated cell counts were estimated from reference gene primer amplification. Sequenced by immunoSEQ multiplex PCR; TCRdb stores in-frame clones only, minus some. The V and J calls and clone size were taken over from that table, and D and trimming were inferred from the DNA. Here the sample spans 7,500 to 10,000 clones, about nine tenths being singletons.

This clonotype was obtained from a man aged 60 to 75 with acute or convalescent COVID-19. V and J are TRBV3-1 (or the pseudogene TRBV3-2) and TRBJ2-1; 13 nucleotides align to TRBD2. The sequencing sample was made of peripheral blood. The CDR3: CASSQATSGRVGEQFF. The CDR3 nucleotides read TGTGCCAGCAGCCAAGCCACTAGCGGGAGGGTTGGTGAGCAGTTCTTC.